A selection of T cell receptor beta chains follows, all from one sample in a study of cytomegalovirus exposure and HLA in healthy donors. The repertoire was sequenced with immunoSEQ multiplex PCR; TCRdb's copy has only in-frame clones and lacks some. The table has 150,000 to 200,000 clones, less than 90% seen once. The sequencing sample was made of PBMCs. The receptors derive from a boy aged 2 to 9 in good health and CMV-seronegative. Both conserved end residues are part of each CDR3. The order of the fields is D gene, clone size, V gene, J gene, CDR3 protein, CDR3 DNA. The D gene is left open where the match is weak. Clone size appears in some rows only: once, few, many, or a class for an expanded clone.

D: -
size: -
V: TRBV6-5
J: TRBJ1-4
CDR3: CASSRTNEKLFF
DNA: TGTGCCAGCAGTCGAACTAATGAAAAACTGTTTTTT

D: -
size: -
V: TRBV4-2
J: TRBJ2-1
CDR3: CASSQGLDNNEQFF
DNA: TGTGCCAGCAGCCAAGGACTAGACAACAATGAGCAGTTCTTC

D: -
size: -
V: TRBV27
J: TRBJ2-7
CDR3: CASSLSFRGRESAYEQYF
DNA: TGTGCCAGCAGTTTATCTTTCCGGGGGCGGGAGTCCGCCTACGAGCAGTACTTC

D: -
size: -
V: TRBV19
J: TRBJ1-5
CDR3: CASSIDPGEGTFNQPQHF
DNA: TGTGCCAGTAGTATAGATCCCGGGGAGGGGACTTTCAATCAGCCCCAGCATTTT

D: TRBD2
size: -
V: TRBV28
J: TRBJ2-3
CDR3: CASSSTSGSGDTQYF
DNA: TGTGCCAGCAGCTCAACTAGCGGGAGTGGAGATACGCAGTATTTT

D: -
size: -
V: TRBV10-3
J: TRBJ2-5
CDR3: CAISEPRGSQETQYF
DNA: TGTGCCATCAGTGAACCCAGGGGATCCCAAGAGACCCAGTACTTC

D: TRBD1
size: -
V: TRBV19
J: TRBJ2-3
CDR3: CASSNDRGQDTQYF
DNA: TGTGCCAGTAGTAACGACAGGGGGCAAGATACGCAGTATTTT

D: TRBD1
size: -
V: TRBV27
J: TRBJ2-7
CDR3: CASSLQTGVSYEQYF
DNA: TGTGCCAGCAGTTTACAAACAGGGGTATCCTACGAGCAGTACTTC

D: -
size: -
V: TRBV7-9
J: TRBJ2-5
CDR3: CASSRGQSQGETQYF
DNA: TGTGCCAGCAGCAGAGGACAGTCTCAAGGGGAGACCCAGTACTTC

D: -
size: -
V: TRBV18
J: TRBJ1-5
CDR3: CASSPDRSQPQHF
DNA: TGTGCCAGCTCACCGGACAGATCCCAGCCCCAGCATTTT

D: -
size: -
V: TRBV30
J: TRBJ1-6
CDR3: CAWSQGPNSPLHF
DNA: TGTGCCTGGAGTCAGGGCCCTAATTCACCCCTCCACTTT

D: -
size: -
V: TRBV5-6
J: TRBJ2-3
CDR3: CASSRDSYTDTQYF
DNA: TGTGCCAGCAGCAGGGACTCCTACACAGATACGCAGTATTTT

D: -
size: -
V: TRBV4-1
J: TRBJ2-5
CDR3: CASSPPRGTQYF
DNA: TGCGCCAGCAGCCCCCCTCGCGGGACCCAGTACTTC

D: TRBD1
size: few
V: TRBV27
J: TRBJ1-2
CDR3: CASSLLAGQGNYGYTF
DNA: TGTGCCAGCAGTTTATTAGCGGGACAGGGTAACTATGGCTACACCTTC

D: -
size: -
V: TRBV30
J: TRBJ2-7
CDR3: CAWSTSTYEQYF
DNA: TGTGCCTGGAGTACATCCACCTACGAGCAGTACTTC

D: -
size: once
V: TRBV30
J: TRBJ1-2
CDR3: CAWSAGEDYGYTF
DNA: TGTGCCTGGAGTGCCGGGGAGGACTATGGCTACACCTTC

D: TRBD2
size: -
V: TRBV9
J: TRBJ2-1
CDR3: CASSVGGRASNEQFF
DNA: TGTGCCAGCAGCGTAGGCGGGAGGGCCTCGAATGAGCAGTTCTTC

D: -
size: -
V: TRBV6-6
J: TRBJ2-1
CDR3: CASSYRDKYNEQFF
DNA: TGTGCCAGCAGTTACCGGGACAAATACAATGAGCAGTTCTTC

D: TRBD1
size: -
V: TRBV5-1
J: TRBJ2-5
CDR3: CASSHLDRGKETQYF
DNA: TGCGCCAGCAGCCACCTGGACAGGGGGAAAGAGACCCAGTACTTC

D: TRBD1
size: -
V: TRBV6-1
J: TRBJ2-1
CDR3: CASSEPGQLYNEQFF
DNA: TGTGCCAGCAGTGAGCCGGGACAGCTTTACAATGAGCAGTTCTTC

D: -
size: -
V: TRBV10-3
J: TRBJ1-2
CDR3: CAISDKGQVDYGYTF
DNA: TGTGCCATCAGTGACAAGGGGCAGGTTGACTATGGCTACACCTTC

D: -
size: -
V: TRBV6-1
J: TRBJ2-7
CDR3: CASRERIGSYEQYF
DNA: TGTGCCAGCAGGGAGCGGATAGGGTCCTACGAGCAGTACTTC

D: TRBD1
size: -
V: TRBV29-1
J: TRBJ2-2
CDR3: CSAAQGANTGELFF
DNA: TGCAGCGCTGCACAGGGGGCCAACACCGGGGAGCTGTTTTTT

D: -
size: -
V: TRBV2
J: TRBJ2-2
CDR3: CASEDNLYTGELFF
DNA: TGTGCCAGCGAGGATAATCTTTACACCGGGGAGCTGTTTTTT

D: TRBD1
size: -
V: TRBV28
J: TRBJ2-5
CDR3: CASSLYPGQGREETQYF
DNA: TGTGCCAGCAGTCTCTATCCCGGACAGGGAAGAGAAGAGACCCAGTACTTC

D: -
size: once
V: TRBV5-1
J: TRBJ1-1
CDR3: CASSLIAENTEAFF
DNA: TGCGCCAGCAGCTTGATAGCCGAGAACACTGAAGCTTTCTTT

D: -
size: -
V: TRBV6-4
J: TRBJ1-1
CDR3: CASARVAGNTEAFF
DNA: TGTGCCAGCGCTCGGGTGGCGGGGAACACTGAAGCTTTCTTT

D: -
size: -
V: TRBV5-5
J: TRBJ2-7
CDR3: CASSSIRDTSFYEQYF
DNA: TGTGCCAGCAGCTCCATAAGGGACACTTCCTTCTACGAGCAGTACTTC

D: -
size: -
V: TRBV5-1
J: TRBJ1-1
CDR3: CASSEGGNTEAFF
DNA: TGCGCCAGCAGCGAAGGGGGGAACACTGAAGCTTTCTTT

D: TRBD1
size: few
V: TRBV12-5
J: TRBJ1-1
CDR3: CASGLLRGTGMDTEAFF
DNA: TGTGCTAGTGGTTTGCTACGGGGGACAGGGATGGACACTGAAGCTTTCTTT

D: TRBD1
size: -
V: TRBV5-1
J: TRBJ2-7
CDR3: CASSLSVQGAYEQYF
DNA: TGCGCCAGCAGCTTGTCCGTGCAGGGGGCCTACGAGCAGTACTTC

D: -
size: -
V: TRBV5-1
J: TRBJ1-1
CDR3: CASSLATTGTEAFF
DNA: TGCGCCAGCAGCTTGGCCACCACGGGGACTGAAGCTTTCTTT

D: TRBD1
size: -
V: TRBV29-1
J: TRBJ2-5
CDR3: CSLTKTGSEETQYF
DNA: TGCAGCCTAACAAAGACAGGGTCAGAGGAGACCCAGTACTTC

D: -
size: -
V: TRBV6-1
J: TRBJ1-5
CDR3: CASSPAGVSNQPQHF
DNA: TGTGCCAGCAGCCCCGCGGGGGTAAGCAATCAGCCCCAGCATTTT

D: TRBD1
size: once
V: TRBV7-3
J: TRBJ1-2
CDR3: CASSADRGLGYTF
DNA: TGTGCCAGCAGCGCTGACAGGGGATTAGGCTACACCTTC

D: -
size: once
V: TRBV6-4
J: TRBJ2-1
CDR3: CASSDSPGVYNEQFF
DNA: TGTGCCAGCAGTGACTCCCCGGGAGTCTACAATGAGCAGTTCTTC

D: TRBD2
size: -
V: TRBV4-1
J: TRBJ2-7
CDR3: CASSQDQSREGDYEQYF
DNA: TGCGCCAGCAGCCAAGATCAGAGCAGGGAGGGCGACTACGAGCAGTACTTC

D: -
size: few
V: TRBV4-1
J: TRBJ1-2
CDR3: CASSQKQGSNYGYTF
DNA: TGCGCCAGCAGCCAGAAACAGGGATCTAACTATGGCTACACCTTC

D: -
size: once
V: TRBV12-5
J: TRBJ1-5
CDR3: CASGSPGQLQPQHF
DNA: TGTGCTAGTGGTTCCCCCGGACAGCTACAGCCCCAGCATTTT

D: TRBD1
size: -
V: TRBV29-1
J: TRBJ2-7
CDR3: CSVLTGEVYEQYF
DNA: TGCAGCGTGCTGACAGGGGAAGTCTACGAGCAGTACTTC

D: -
size: -
V: TRBV28
J: TRBJ2-2
CDR3: CASSFWQGSTGELFF
DNA: TGTGCCAGCAGTTTTTGGCAGGGGTCCACCGGGGAGCTGTTTTTT

D: TRBD1
size: few
V: TRBV28
J: TRBJ1-1
CDR3: CASHDYRGLNTEAFF
DNA: TGTGCCAGCCATGATTACAGGGGGCTGAACACTGAAGCTTTCTTT

D: TRBD2
size: -
V: TRBV6-1
J: TRBJ2-7
CDR3: CASSVYAGGTYEQYF
DNA: TGTGCCAGCAGTGTGTATGCGGGAGGTACCTACGAGCAGTACTTC

D: TRBD1
size: -
V: TRBV2
J: TRBJ1-2
CDR3: CASSRDRGLYGYTF
DNA: TGTGCCAGCAGTCGCGACAGGGGGCTGTATGGCTACACCTTC

D: TRBD2
size: -
V: TRBV4-1
J: TRBJ2-5
CDR3: CASSQNLGGSLKTQYF
DNA: TGCGCCAGCAGCCAAAATTTAGGCGGGAGCTTAAAGACCCAGTACTTC

D: -
size: -
V: TRBV6-5
J: TRBJ1-2
CDR3: CASSLLFGGDGYTF
DNA: TGTGCCAGCAGTCTGCTGTTTGGAGGAGATGGCTACACCTTC

D: -
size: once
V: TRBV10-3
J: TRBJ2-7
CDR3: CAISAEAPYEQYF
DNA: TGTGCCATTAGCGCTGAGGCCCCCTACGAGCAGTACTTC

D: TRBD1
size: -
V: TRBV4-1
J: TRBJ1-2
CDR3: CASSQDRNGGRGRGYTF
DNA: TGCGCCAGCAGCCAAGATAGAAATGGGGGCAGGGGGCGAGGCTACACCTTC

D: -
size: -
V: TRBV13
J: TRBJ1-5
CDR3: CASSLVWAYSNQPQHF
DNA: TGTGCCAGCAGCTTAGTATGGGCTTATAGCAATCAGCCCCAGCATTTT